These 22 T cell receptor beta chains were sequenced from one sample in a study of shared clonotypes between healthy human individuals. The data were produced by immunoSEQ multiplex PCR, yet TCRdb's version contains in-frame clones alone and is incomplete. The table records about 2.4 million clones, over 85% of them present only once. The sequencing sample was made of naive CD4+ T cells sorted from blood. The sample's subset: CD45RA+ positively selected. These receptors were taken from a man aged 18 to 29 in good health.

Turning to this clone: The same CDR3 can be traced to other DNA sequences in this sample. The rearrangement links TRBV19 to TRBJ1-1; D may be TRBD1 (5 bases). V lost 6 bases and J lost 0, with 8 bases in between. Germline loops: CDR1 LNHDA, CDR2 SQIVND (reference sequence). The CDR3 has 13 residues. CDR3 sequence (DNA): TGTGCCAGTAGCGGGACGGTGAACACTGAAGCTTTCTTT. Its translation is CASSGTVNTEAFF.

The CDR3: CASSAQTGGAGANVLTF. CDR3 bases: TGTGCCAGTAGTGCTCAGACAGGGGGCGCTGGGGCCAACGTCCTGACTTTC. The V and J genes are TRBV19 and TRBJ2-6, with 10 bases lining up with TRBD1. This CDR3 has 17 residues. Trimming cost V 5 bases and J 2 bases; bases outside gene matches: 6. CDR1 is LNHDA, CDR2 SQIVND, per germline (reference sequence).

This sequence joins TRBV11-2 and TRBJ2-6, with D perhaps TRBD2 (5 bases). CDR1 is SGHAT and CDR2 is FQNNGV in the germline V gene. V lost 6 bases, J lost 0 bases, and 18 bases lay in between. CDR3 length: 18 residues. Written as DNA, the CDR3 is TGTGCCAGCAGACCCGCGGGCAGGACGAGCTCTGGGGCCAACGTCCTGACTTTC. Its translation is CASRPAGRTSSGANVLTF.

The sample holds a few counts of this clone. CDR3 nucleotide sequence: TGTGCCAGCAGTGAAGGTTTAGGAGGAAGCGGGGAGCTGTTTTTT. Its protein is CASSEGLGGSGELFF. V is TRBV2 and J is TRBJ2-2; D is perhaps TRBD2 (5 bases). The germline gives CDR1 SNHLY, CDR2 FYNNEI. V was trimmed by 1 base and J by 7 bases, leaving 13 bases between them. This CDR3 has 15 amino acids.

The chain is built from TRBV11-2 and TRBJ2-1; perhaps TRBD2 as D (6 bases). Germline lookup yields CDR1 SGHAT and CDR2 FQNNGV. V was trimmed by 8 bases and J by 6 bases, leaving 14 bases between them. CDR3 length: 13 amino acids. The CDR3 sequence: CASFLEGLNEQFF. The CDR3, as DNA: TGTGCCAGCTTCCTGGAGGGCCTCAATGAGCAGTTCTTC.

The rearrangement links TRBV18 to TRBJ2-2; tentative D call: TRBD1 (6 bases). Trimming shortened V by 1 base and J by 0 bases, and 9 bases separated the two germline ends. There are 16 residues in the CDR3. In germline, CDR1 is KGHSH, CDR2 LQKENI. CDR3 residues: CASSPRQGTNTGELFF. The CDR3 DNA reads as TGTGCCAGCTCACCACGGCAGGGGACGAACACCGGGGAGCTGTTTTTT.

V is TRBV5-6 and J is TRBJ2-7; D might be TRBD1 or TRBD2, each matching 6 bases. The length of the CDR3 is 16 residues. V was shortened by 2 bases and J by 3 bases, with 18 bases between the two germline ends. Germline V CDR1 and CDR2: SGHDT, YYEEEE. The CDR3 bases are TGTGCCAGCAGCTTCGGACAGCTTGGGGGGTACTACGAGCAGTACTTC. Its translation is CASSFGQLGGYYEQYF.

The chain employs TRBV21-1 and TRBJ2-3. TRBV21-1 is a known pseudogene. CDR3 length: 16 amino acids. The CDR3 DNA is TGTGCCAGCAGCAAAGTCCTAGTGGGCCCAAGTGATACGCAGTATTTT. Its protein is CASSKVLVGPSDTQYF.

Here the CDR3 reads CASLFPRVRTGTEAFF. The DNA of the CDR3 is TGTGCCAGCCTATTCCCCAGGGTCAGAACGGGGACTGAAGCTTTCTTT. This sequence joins TRBV5-3 and TRBJ1-1; D may be TRBD1 (5 bases). TRBV5-3 is reported as an ORF; its role is uncertain. Trimming removed 8 bases from V and 5 bases from J, with 25 bases in between. The CDR3 totals 16 residues.

This clone was observed once. The chain links TRBV27 to TRBJ2-7, with 8 bases lining up with TRBD2. Trimming at V came to 7 bases and at J to 3 bases, leaving 5 bases not matched to a gene. Germline-derived CDR1 and CDR2 are MNHEY and SMNVEV (reference sequence). This CDR3 comprises 13 residues. This CDR3 reads CASNRGGGYEQYF. CDR3 nucleotides: TGTGCCAGCAATCGGGGGGGCGGCTACGAGCAGTACTTC.

The chain combines TRBV5-1 with TRBJ2-1, with TRBD2 matching over 9 bases. Germline lookup yields CDR1 SGHRS and CDR2 YFSETQ. Trimming removed 0 bases from V and 9 bases from J; junction bases left unmatched: 10. The CDR3 is 16 amino acids. The CDR3 region is CASSLVGGRALGEQFF. CDR3 sequence (DNA): TGCGCCAGCAGCTTGGTGGGCGGGAGGGCGCTGGGTGAGCAGTTCTTC.

The J gene is TRBJ1-2, the V gene TRBV10-3; a weak D match, TRBD1 (5 bases). The germline gives CDR1 ENHRY, CDR2 SYGVKD. The CDR3 has 14 residues. V lost 7 bases and J 0 bases, leaving 12 bases between the germline ends. CDR3 nucleotides: TGTGCCATCAAAACAGGACCCACTAACTATGGCTACACCTTC. Protein product: CAIKTGPTNYGYTF.

Remarks on this clone: Other DNA sequences of this sample code for an identical CDR3. This chain joins TRBV7-2 and TRBJ1-5; the D gene is possibly TRBD1 (5 bases). The CDR3 is 13 residues long. Per the germline V gene, CDR1 is SGHTA and CDR2 is FQGNSA. V shed 4 bases and J shed 5 bases, with 9 bases lying between them. The CDR3 coding sequence is TGTGCCAGCAGCTACCGGGGGGATCAGCCCCAGCATTTT. Translation gives CASSYRGDQPQHF.

The chain recombines TRBV5-8 with TRBJ1-2; 10 nucleotides line up with TRBD1. The CDR3 has 14 residues. Germline-derived CDR1 and CDR2 are SGHTS and YDEGEE. J gave up 7 bases and V 6 bases, and 9 bases lay outside the gene matches. The CDR3 here is CASIFSTGGVGYTF. CDR3 bases: TGTGCCAGCATCTTTTCGACAGGGGGCGTTGGCTACACCTTC. Full variable domain (missing parts from reference TRBV5-8 and TRBJ1-2): EAGVTQSPTHLIKTRGQQATLRCSPISGHTSVYWYQQALGLGLQFLLWYDEGEERNRGNFPPRFSGRQFPNYSSELNVNALELEDSALYLCASIFSTGGVGYTFGSGTRLTVV.

J is TRBJ2-5 and V is TRBV11-2; D may match TRBD1 or TRBD2 (5 bases each). Germline V gene lookup returns CDR1 SGHAT and CDR2 FQNNGV. V was cut by 5 bases and J by 12 bases, with 16 bases left in between. CDR3 size: 12 residues. This CDR3 is CASSAWGLPEYF. CDR3 DNA sequence: TGTGCCAGCAGCGCTTGGGGGTTACCAGAGTACTTC.

CDR3 DNA: TGTGCCAGCAGCTTGGGTAAAAACGTGTTTTTT. As protein: CASSLGKNVFF. This chain connects TRBV7-2 to TRBJ1-4; D is ambiguous. V lost 3 bases and J 15 bases, leaving 11 bases between the germline ends. Per germline, CDR1 SGHTA and CDR2 FQGNSA. The CDR3 sequence is 11 residues long.

This rearrangement joins TRBV2 to TRBJ2-7, with D perhaps matching TRBD1 (5 bases). CDR3 size: 14 residues. V was clipped by 6 bases and J by 0 bases, with 12 bases between them. Germline CDR1 is SNHLY and CDR2 is FYNNEI. This CDR3 is CASRGLTVSYEQYF. The CDR3 DNA reads TGTGCCAGCAGGGGTCTGACAGTCTCCTACGAGCAGTACTTC. The complete variable domain, with remaining parts taken from reference TRBV2 and TRBJ2-7, reads EPEVTQTPSHQVTQMGQEVILRCVPISNHLYFYWYRQILGQKVEFLVSFYNNEISEKSEIFDDQFSVERPDGSNFTLKIRSTKLEDSAMYFCASRGLTVSYEQYFGPGTRLTVT.

The chain recombines TRBV5-6 with TRBJ2-2; 7 bases are a match to TRBD1. This CDR3 spans 14 amino acids. V lost 4 bases to trimming and J lost 6 bases; unmatched junction nucleotides: 6. Germline assignment: CDR1 SGHDT and CDR2 YYEEEE. CDR3 bases: TGTGCCAGCAGCCGAGACAGGGTATCCGGGGAGCTGTTTTTT. Translation: CASSRDRVSGELFF. Full variable domain (remainder filled in from reference TRBV5-6 and TRBJ2-2): DAGVTQSPTHLIKTRGQQVTLRCSPKSGHDTVSWYQQALGQGPQFIFQYYEEEERQRGNFPDRFSGHQFPNYSSELNVNALLLGDSALYLCASSRDRVSGELFFGEGSRLTVL.

CDR3 sequence reads: CASSEQTDTQYF. The CDR3 bases are TGTGCCAGCAGCGAACAAACAGATACGCAGTATTTT. The chain joins TRBV9 to TRBJ2-3; D is unclear. Trimming took off 3 bases at V and 3 bases at J, with 5 bases between the two ends. CDR3 size: 12 residues. Germline loops: CDR1 SGDLS, CDR2 YYNGEE.

The rearrangement joins TRBV12-5 to TRBJ2-5; 8 nucleotides match TRBD1. CDR1 is LGHNT, CDR2 FRNRAP, per germline. V lost 5 bases and J lost 5; bases outside the gene matches: 10. This CDR3 spans 15 amino acids. The chain's CDR3 is CASGAGQGQGETQYF. In DNA, the CDR3 is TGTGCTAGTGGTGCCGGACAGGGTCAAGGGGAGACCCAGTACTTC.

In the case of this clone: Within the sample, other DNA sequences also encode this same CDR3. The chain couples TRBV12-5 to TRBJ2-1, with unresolved D. Germline assignment: CDR1 LGHNT and CDR2 FRNRAP. Trimming took off 2 bases at V and 7 bases at J, with 3 bases between the two ends. The length of the CDR3 is 11 residues. DNA for the CDR3: TGTGCTAGTGGTTTGCTGAATGAGCAGTTCTTC. Protein sequence: CASGLLNEQFF.

This clone has only a few counts. This CDR3 is CASSQATEEYF. For the CDR3, the DNA is TGTGCCAGCAGCCAAGCTACGGAGGAGTACTTC. V usage is TRBV14 and J usage is TRBJ2-7, with a weak D call TRBD2 (5 bases). Germline-derived CDR1 and CDR2 are SGHDN and FVKESK. This CDR3 comprises 11 residues. Trimming shortened V by 1 base and J by 11 bases, and 9 bases separated the two germline ends.